Below, one TCR beta chain is given with its context. Its specificity is unknown. Sequenced by immunoSEQ multiplex PCR; TCRdb stores in-frame clones only, minus some. The data contain about 50,000 clones, 60% to 80% of them singletons. The data are from a study of OX40 agonist ivuxolimab in advanced cancers. Study at large: The patients received ivuxolimab by intravenous route every 2 weeks at 0.01 to 10 mg/kg.

Germline V gives CDR1 KGHSH, CDR2 LQKENI. Between the trimmed V and J ends, which lost 1 base and 4 bases, there was a span of 14 bases. The CDR3 contains 16 residues. Whole-study results and caveats: On average, a greater number of expanded clones characterised CD8+ T cells relative to CD4+.

The TCR originated in an adult with an advanced solid tumor such as melanoma, head and neck, liver or kidney cancer. The specimen was CD4+ or CD8+ T cells sorted from blood, collected in a trial of the OX40 agonist ivuxolimab. V and J are TRBV18 and TRBJ2-1, with D unclear. CDR3: CASSPLGLVSYNEQFF. The CDR3 DNA follows: TGTGCCAGCTCACCACTTGGGTTGGTCTCATACAATGAGCAGTTCTTC.